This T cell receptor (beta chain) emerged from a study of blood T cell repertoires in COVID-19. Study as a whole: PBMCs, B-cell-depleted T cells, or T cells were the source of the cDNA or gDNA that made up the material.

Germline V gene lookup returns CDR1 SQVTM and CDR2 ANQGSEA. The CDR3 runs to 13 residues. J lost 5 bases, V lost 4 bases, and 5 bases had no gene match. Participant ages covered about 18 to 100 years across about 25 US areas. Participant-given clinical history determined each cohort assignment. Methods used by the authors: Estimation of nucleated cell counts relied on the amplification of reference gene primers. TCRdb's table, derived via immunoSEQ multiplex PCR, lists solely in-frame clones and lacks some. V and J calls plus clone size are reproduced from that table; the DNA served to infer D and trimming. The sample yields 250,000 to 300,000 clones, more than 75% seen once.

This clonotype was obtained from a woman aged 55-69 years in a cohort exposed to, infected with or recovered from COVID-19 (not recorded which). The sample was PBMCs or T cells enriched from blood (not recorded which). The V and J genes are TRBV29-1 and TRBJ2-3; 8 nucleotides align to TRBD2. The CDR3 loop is CSVGSSGVDTQYF. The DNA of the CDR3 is TGCAGCGTTGGGAGTAGCGGGGTAGATACGCAGTATTTT.